This note documents a single T cell receptor beta chain sequence. Its antigen remains unknown. The record originates from a study of T-cell reconstitution after alpha-beta-depleted transplantation in children. Study results and caveats: From newly produced T cells came most of the T-cell counts and diversity one year after transplant. Several hundred expanded graft clones reportedly supplied alpha-beta T cells about two months after transplant. Recipient T cells and thymic progenitors that survived were the source of the high TCRbeta diversity seen at day 60 in some patients.

Unique molecular identifiers were used in preparing the TCRbeta library. TCRdb recomputed calls from the PCR reads with MiXCR, one row per CDR3 protein. This table has a few hundred thousand distinct CDR3 sequences, 25% to 30% appearing once. Trimming took off 2 bases at V and 2 bases at J, with 10 bases between the two ends. Germline lookup yields CDR1 MNHEY and CDR2 SMNVEV (reference sequence). The CDR3 runs 15 residues. The chain employs TRBV27 and TRBJ2-1; maybe TRBD1 (6 bases). The sample consisted of PBMCs, taken before TCRalphabeta/CD19-depleted stem cell transplant. This receptor was obtained from a boy younger than two with Wiskott-Aldrich syndrome, due to receive a stem cell transplant. The CDR3 region has the DNA TGTGCCAGCAGTTTAGCACAGGGAACCTACAATGAGCAGTTCTTC. Translation gives CASSLAQGTYNEQFF.